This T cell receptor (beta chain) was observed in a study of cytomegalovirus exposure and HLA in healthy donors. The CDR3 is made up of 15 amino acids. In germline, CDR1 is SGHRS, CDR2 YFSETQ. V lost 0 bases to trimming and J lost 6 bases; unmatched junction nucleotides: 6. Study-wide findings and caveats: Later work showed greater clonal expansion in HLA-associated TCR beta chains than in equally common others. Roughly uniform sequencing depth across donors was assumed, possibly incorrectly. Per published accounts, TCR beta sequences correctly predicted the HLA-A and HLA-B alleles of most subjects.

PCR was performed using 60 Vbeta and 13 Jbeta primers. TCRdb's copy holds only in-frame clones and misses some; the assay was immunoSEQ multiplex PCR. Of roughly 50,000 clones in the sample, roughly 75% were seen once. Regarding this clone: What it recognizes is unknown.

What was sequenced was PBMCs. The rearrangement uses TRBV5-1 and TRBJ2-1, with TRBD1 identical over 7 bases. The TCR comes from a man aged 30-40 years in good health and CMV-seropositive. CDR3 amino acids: CASSLVAGGINEQFF. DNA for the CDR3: TGCGCCAGCAGCTTGGTGGCAGGGGGAATCAATGAGCAGTTCTTC.